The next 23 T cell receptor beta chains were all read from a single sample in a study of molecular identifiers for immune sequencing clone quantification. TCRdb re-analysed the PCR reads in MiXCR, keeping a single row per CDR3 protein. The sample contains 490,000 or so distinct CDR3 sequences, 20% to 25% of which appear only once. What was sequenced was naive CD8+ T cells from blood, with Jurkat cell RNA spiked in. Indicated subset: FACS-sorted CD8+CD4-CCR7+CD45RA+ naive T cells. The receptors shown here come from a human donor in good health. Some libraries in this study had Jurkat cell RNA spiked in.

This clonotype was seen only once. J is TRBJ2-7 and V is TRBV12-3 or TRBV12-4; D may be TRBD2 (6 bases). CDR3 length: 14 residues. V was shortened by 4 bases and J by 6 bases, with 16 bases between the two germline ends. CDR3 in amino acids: CASSSPGLHCEQYF. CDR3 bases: TGTGCCAGCAGTTCACCGGGACTCCACTGCGAGCAGTACTTC.

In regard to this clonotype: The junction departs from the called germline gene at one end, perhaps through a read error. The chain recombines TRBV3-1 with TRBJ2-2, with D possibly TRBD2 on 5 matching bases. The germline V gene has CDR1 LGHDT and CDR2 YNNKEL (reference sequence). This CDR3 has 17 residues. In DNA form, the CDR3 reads TGTGCCAGCAGCCATCCCGGACGGAACCTGAACACCGGGGAGCTGTTGTTT. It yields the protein CASSHPGRNLNTGELLF.

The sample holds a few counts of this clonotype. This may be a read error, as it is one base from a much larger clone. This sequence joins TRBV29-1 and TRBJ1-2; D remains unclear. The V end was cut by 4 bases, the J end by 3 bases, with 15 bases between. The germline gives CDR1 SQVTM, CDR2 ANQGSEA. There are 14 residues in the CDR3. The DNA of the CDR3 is TGCAGCGTTGGTAAGACCCAAATCGACTATGGCTACACCTTC. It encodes CSVGKTQIDYGYTF.

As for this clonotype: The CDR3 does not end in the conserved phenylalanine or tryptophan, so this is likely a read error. The CDR3 protein is CASSFEENTEAFS. CDR3 nucleotides: TGCGCCAGCAGCTTTGAAGAGAACACTGAAGCTTTCTCT. The chain uses TRBV5-1 and TRBJ1-1, with D hard to call. The CDR3 has 13 residues. V gave up 2 bases and J gave up 1 base, with 6 bases separating them. Per germline, CDR1 SGHRS and CDR2 YFSETQ.

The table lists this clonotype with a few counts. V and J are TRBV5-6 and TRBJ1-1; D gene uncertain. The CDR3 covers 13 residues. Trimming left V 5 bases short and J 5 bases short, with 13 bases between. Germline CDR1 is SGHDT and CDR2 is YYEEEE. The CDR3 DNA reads TGTGCCAGCAGTAGTATAGGGAGGACTGAAGCTTTCTTT. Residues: CASSSIGRTEAFF.

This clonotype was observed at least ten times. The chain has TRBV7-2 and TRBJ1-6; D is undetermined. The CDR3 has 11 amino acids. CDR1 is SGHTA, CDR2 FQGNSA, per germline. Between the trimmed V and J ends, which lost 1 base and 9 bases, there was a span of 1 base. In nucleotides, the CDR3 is TGTGCCAGCAGCTTAGGTTCACCCCTCCACTTT. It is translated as CASSLGSPLHF.

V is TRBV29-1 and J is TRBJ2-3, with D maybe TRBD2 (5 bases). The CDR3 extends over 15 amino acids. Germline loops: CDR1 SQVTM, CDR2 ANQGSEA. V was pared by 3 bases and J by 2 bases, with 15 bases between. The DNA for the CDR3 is TGCAGCGTTGAGAGAGGTGGCGGGTACACAGATACGCAGTATTTT. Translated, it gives CSVERGGGYTDTQYF.

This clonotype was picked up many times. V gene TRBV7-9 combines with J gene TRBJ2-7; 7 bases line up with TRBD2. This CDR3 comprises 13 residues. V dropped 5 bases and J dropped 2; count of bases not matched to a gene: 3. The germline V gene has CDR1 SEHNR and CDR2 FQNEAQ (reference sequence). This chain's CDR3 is CASSAGDAYEQYF. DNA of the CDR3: TGTGCCAGCAGCGCGGGGGACGCCTACGAGCAGTACTTC.

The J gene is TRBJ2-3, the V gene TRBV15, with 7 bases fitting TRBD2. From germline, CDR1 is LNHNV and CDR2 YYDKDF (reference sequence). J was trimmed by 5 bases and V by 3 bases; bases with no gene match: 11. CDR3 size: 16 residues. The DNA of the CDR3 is TGTGCCACCAGCAGCGTGCGGGAGCTTGGTCGAGATACGCAGTATTTT. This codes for CATSSVRELGRDTQYF. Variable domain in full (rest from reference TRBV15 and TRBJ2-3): DAMVIQNPRYQVTQFGKPVTLSCSQTLNHNVMYWYQQKSSQAPKLLFHYYDKDFNNEADTPDNFQSRRPNTSFCFLDIRSPGLGDTAMYLCATSSVRELGRDTQYFGPGTRLTVL.

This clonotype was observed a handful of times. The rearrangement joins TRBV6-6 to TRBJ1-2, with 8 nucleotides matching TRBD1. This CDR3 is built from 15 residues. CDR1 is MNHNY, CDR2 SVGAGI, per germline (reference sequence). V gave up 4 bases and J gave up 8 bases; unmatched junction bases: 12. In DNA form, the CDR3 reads TGTGCCAGCAGTTCCAAACCAGGGGGCCTGGAGGGCTACACCTTC. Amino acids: CASSSKPGGLEGYTF.

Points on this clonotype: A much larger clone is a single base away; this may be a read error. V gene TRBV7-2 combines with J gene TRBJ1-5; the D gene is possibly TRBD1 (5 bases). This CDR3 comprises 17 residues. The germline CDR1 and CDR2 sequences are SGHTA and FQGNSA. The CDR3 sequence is CASSSNPGAYSHQPQHF. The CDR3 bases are TGTGCCAGCAGCTCAAACCCCGGGGCTTATAGCCATCAGCCCCAGCATTTT.

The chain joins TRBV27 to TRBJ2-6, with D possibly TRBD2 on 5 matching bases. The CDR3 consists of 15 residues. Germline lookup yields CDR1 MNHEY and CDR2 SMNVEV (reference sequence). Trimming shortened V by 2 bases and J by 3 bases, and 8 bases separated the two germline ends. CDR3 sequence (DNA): TGTGCCAGCAGTTTACAAGGAGGTGGGGCCAACGTCCTGACTTTC. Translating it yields CASSLQGGGANVLTF.

CDR3: CASSLWDRVEAFF. The CDR3 bases are TGTGCCAGCAGCCTTTGGGACAGAGTTGAAGCTTTCTTT. The chain uses TRBV11-2 and TRBJ1-1; 7 nucleotides line up with TRBD1. Germline loops: CDR1 SGHAT, CDR2 FQNNGV. This CDR3 spans 13 amino acids. Trimming took 5 bases from V and 7 from J; bases not matched to a gene: 7.

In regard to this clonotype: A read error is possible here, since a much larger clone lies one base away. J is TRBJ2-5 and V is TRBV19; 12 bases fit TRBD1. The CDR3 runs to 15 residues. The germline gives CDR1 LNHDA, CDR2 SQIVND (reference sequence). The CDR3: CASSTGTGGVETQHF. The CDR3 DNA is TGTGCCAGTAGTACCGGGACAGGGGGCGTCGAGACCCAGCACTTC.

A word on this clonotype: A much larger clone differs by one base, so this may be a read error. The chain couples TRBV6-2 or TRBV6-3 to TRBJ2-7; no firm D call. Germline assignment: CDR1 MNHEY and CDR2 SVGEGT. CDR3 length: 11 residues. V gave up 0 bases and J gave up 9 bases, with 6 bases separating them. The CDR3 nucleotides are TGTGCCAGCAGTTACTCGGGCGGGCAGTACTTC. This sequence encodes CASSYSGGQYF.

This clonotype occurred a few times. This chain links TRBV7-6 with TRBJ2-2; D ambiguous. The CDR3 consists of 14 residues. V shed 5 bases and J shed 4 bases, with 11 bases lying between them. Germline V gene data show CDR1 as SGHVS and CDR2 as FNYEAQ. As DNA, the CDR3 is TGTGCCAGCAGCCCTGGAGTCAGCACCGGGGAGCTGTTTTTT. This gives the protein CASSPGVSTGELFF.

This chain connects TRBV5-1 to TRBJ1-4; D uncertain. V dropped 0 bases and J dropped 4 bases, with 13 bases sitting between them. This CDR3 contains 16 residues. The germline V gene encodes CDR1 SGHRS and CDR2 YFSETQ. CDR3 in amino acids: CASSLEAGGYNEKLFF. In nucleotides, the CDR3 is TGCGCCAGCAGCTTGGAGGCGGGCGGATATAATGAAAAACTGTTTTTT.

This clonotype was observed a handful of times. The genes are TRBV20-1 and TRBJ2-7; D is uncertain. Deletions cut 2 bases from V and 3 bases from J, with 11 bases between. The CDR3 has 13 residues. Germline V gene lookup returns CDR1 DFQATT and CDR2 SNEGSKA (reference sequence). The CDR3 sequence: CSARSAENYEQYF. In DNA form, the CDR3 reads TGCAGTGCTAGATCGGCGGAGAACTACGAGCAGTACTTC.

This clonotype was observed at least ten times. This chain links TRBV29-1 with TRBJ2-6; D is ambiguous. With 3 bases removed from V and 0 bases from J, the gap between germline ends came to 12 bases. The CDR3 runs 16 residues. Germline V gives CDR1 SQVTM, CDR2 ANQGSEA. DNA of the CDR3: TGCAGCGTTGAGGCGGCCAAGAGCTCTGGGGCCAACGTCCTGACTTTC. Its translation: CSVEAAKSSGANVLTF.

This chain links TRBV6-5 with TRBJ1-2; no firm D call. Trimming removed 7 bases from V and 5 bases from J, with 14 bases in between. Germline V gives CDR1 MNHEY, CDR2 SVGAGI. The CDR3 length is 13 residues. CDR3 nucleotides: TGTGCCAGCACTATACTGCCTTCGTATGGCTACACCTTC. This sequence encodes CASTILPSYGYTF.

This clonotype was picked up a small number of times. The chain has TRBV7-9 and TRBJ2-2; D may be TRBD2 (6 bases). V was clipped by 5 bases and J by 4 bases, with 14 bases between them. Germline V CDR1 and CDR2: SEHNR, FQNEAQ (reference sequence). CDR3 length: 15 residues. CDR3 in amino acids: CASSPSPGVTGELFF. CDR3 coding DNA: TGTGCCAGCAGCCCTTCCCCGGGGGTCACCGGGGAGCTGTTTTTT.

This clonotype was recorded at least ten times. CDR3 in DNA: TGTGCCAGCAGGCCGGGACGGAATTATAAGCAGTACTTC. Amino acids: CASRPGRNYKQYF. The J gene is TRBJ2-7, the V gene TRBV5-4; D could derive from TRBD1 or TRBD2 (5 bases each). Germline V CDR1 and CDR2: SGHNT, YYREEE (reference sequence). Trimming stripped 5 bases from V and 8 bases from J, with 17 bases between. This CDR3 has 13 residues.

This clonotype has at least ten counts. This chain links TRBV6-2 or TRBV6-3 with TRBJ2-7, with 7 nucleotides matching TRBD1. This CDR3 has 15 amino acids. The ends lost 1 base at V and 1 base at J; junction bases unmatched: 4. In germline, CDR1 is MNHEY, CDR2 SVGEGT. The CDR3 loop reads CASSYFTGQSYEQYF. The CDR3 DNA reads TGTGCCAGCAGTTACTTTACGGGACAGTCCTACGAGCAGTACTTC.